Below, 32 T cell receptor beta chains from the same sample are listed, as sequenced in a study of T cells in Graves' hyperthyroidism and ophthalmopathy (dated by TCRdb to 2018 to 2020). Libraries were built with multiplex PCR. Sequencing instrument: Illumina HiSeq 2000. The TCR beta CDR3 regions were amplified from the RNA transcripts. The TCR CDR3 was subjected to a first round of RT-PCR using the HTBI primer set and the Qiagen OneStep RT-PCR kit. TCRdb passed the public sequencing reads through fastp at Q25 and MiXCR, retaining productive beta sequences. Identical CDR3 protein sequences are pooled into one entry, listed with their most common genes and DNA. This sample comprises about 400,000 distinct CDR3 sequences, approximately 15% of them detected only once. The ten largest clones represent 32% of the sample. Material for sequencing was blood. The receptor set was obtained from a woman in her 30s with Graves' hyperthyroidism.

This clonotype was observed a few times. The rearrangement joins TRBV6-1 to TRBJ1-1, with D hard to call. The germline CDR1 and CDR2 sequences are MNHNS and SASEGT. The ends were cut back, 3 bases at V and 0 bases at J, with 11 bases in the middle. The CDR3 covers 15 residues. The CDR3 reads CASSDEGRVNTEAFF. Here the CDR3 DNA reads TGTGCCAGCAGTGATGAGGGAAGGGTGAACACTGAAGCTTTCTTT.

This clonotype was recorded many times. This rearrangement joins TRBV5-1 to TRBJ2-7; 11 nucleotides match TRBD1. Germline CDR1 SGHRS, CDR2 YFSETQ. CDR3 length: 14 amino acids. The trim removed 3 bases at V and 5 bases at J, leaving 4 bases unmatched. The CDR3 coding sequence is TGCGCCAGCAGCTCGGACAGGGGGCTCAACGAGCAGTACTTC. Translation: CASSSDRGLNEQYF.

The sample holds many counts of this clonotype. Written as DNA, the CDR3 is TGTGCCAGCAGCCAAGATAGCACTAGCGGGAGCGAGCAGTACTTC. It is translated as CASSQDSTSGSEQYF. The rearrangement links TRBV3-1 to TRBJ2-7, with TRBD2 matching 11 bases. CDR3 size: 15 residues. J gave up 6 bases and V 0 bases, and 4 bases lay outside the gene matches. CDR1 is LGHDT, CDR2 YNNKEL, per germline (reference sequence).

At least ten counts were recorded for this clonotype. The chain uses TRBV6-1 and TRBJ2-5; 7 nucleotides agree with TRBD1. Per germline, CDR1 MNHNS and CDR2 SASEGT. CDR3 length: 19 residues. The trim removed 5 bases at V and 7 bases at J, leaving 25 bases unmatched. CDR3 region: CASSKTGVMGQLRIGTQYF. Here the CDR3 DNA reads TGTGCCAGCAGTAAAACAGGGGTAATGGGACAACTGCGAATAGGGACCCAGTACTTC.

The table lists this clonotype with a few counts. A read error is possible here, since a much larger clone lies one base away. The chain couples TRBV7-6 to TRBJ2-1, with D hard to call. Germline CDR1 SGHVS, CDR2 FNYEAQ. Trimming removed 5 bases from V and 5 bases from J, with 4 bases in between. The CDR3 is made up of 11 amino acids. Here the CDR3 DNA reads TGTGCCAGCAGCAAAAACAATGAGCAGTTCTTC. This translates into CASSKNNEQFF.

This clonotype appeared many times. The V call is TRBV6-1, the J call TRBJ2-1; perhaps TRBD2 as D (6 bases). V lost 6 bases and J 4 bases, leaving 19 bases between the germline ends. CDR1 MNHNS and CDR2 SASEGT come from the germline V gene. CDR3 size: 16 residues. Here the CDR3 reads CASSQGLLGLYNEQFF. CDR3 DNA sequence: TGTGCCAGCAGCCAGGGACTTTTGGGGTTGTACAATGAGCAGTTCTTC.

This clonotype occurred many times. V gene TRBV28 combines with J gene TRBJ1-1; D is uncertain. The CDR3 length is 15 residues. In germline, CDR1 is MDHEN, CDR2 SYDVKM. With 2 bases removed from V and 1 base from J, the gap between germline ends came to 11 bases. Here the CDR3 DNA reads TGTGCCAGCAGTTTAGGCGGACTACAGAACACTGAAGCTTTCTTT. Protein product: CASSLGGLQNTEAFF.

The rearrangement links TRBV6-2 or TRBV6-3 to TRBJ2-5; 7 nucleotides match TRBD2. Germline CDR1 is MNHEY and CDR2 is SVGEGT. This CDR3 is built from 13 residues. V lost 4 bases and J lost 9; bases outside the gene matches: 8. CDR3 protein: CASSFQGREAQYF. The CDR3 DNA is TGTGCCAGCAGTTTTCAGGGTCGGGAGGCCCAGTACTTC.

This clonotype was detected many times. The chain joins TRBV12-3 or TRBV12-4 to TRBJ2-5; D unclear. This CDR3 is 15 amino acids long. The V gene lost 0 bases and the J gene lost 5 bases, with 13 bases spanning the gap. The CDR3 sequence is CASSLAGPGGETQYF. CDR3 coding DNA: TGTGCCAGCAGTTTAGCTGGGCCAGGTGGGGAGACCCAGTACTTC.

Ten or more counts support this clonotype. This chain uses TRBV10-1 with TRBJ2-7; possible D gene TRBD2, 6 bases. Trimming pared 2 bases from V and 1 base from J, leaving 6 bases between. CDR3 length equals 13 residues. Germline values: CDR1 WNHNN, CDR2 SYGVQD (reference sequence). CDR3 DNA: TGCGCCAGCAGTGAGGCGGGGTCCTACGAGCAGTACTTC. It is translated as CASSEAGSYEQYF.

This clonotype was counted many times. For the CDR3, the DNA is TGTGCCACCAGTGATGACACCTACAATGAGCAGTTCTTC. This encodes CATSDDTYNEQFF. This chain links TRBV24-1 with TRBJ2-1; D is ambiguous. V was pared by 3 bases and J by 2 bases, with 4 bases between. Germline CDR1 and CDR2: KGHDR and SFDVKD. The CDR3 runs 13 residues.

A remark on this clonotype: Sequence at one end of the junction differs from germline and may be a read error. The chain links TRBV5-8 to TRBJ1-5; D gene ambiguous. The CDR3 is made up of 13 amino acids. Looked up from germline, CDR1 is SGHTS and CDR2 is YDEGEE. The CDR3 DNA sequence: TGTGGCAGCCGAGGGTTCAGCAATCAGCCCCAGCATTTT. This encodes CGSRGFSNQPQHF.

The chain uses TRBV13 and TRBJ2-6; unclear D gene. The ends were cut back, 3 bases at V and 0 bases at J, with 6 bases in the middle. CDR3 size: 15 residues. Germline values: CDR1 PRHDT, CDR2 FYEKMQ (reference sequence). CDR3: CASSFLLSGANVLTF. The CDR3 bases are TGTGCCAGCAGCTTTCTCCTCTCTGGGGCCAACGTCCTGACTTTC.

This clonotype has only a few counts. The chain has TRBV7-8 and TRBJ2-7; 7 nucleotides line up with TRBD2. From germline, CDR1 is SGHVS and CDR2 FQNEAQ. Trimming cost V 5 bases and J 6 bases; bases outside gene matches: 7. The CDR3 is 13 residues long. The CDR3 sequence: CASSRGVVVEQYF. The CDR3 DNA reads TGTGCCAGCAGCCGGGGGGTGGTAGTCGAGCAGTACTTC.

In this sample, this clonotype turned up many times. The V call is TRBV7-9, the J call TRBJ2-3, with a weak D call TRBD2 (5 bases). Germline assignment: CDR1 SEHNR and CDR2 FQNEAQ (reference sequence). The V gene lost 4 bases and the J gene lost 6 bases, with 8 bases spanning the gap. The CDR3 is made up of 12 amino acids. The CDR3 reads CASSYGGDTQYF. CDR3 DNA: TGTGCCAGCAGCTACGGAGGCGATACGCAGTATTTT.

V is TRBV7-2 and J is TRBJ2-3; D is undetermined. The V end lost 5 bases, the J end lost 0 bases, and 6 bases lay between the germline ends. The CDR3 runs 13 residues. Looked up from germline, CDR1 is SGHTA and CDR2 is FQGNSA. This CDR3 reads CASSKWSTDTQYF. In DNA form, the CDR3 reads TGTGCCAGCAGCAAATGGAGCACAGATACGCAGTATTTT.

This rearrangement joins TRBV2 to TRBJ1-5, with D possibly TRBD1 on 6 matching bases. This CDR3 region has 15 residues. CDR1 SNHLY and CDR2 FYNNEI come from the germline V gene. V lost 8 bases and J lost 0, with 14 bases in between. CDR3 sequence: CASDQDRTSNQPQHF. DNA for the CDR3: TGTGCCAGCGACCAGGACAGAACTAGCAATCAGCCCCAGCATTTT.

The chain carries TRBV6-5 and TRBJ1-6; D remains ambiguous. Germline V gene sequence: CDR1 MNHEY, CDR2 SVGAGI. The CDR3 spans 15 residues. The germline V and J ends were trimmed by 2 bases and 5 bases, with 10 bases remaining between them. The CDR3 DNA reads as TGTGCCAGCAGTTACAGGGCCCGGGATAATTCACCCCTCCACTTT. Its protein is CASSYRARDNSPLHF.

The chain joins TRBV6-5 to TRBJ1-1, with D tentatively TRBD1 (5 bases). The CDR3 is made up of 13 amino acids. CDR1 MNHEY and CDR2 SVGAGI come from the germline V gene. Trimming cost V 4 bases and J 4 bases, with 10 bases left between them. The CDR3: CASSWGRGTEAFF. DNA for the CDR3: TGTGCCAGCAGTTGGGGGAGGGGCACTGAAGCTTTCTTT.

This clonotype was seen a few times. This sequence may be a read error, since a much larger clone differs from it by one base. The CDR3 DNA reads as TGTGCCAGCAGCACCCGGGCCTACGAGCAGTACTTC. This encodes CASSTRAYEQYF. V usage is TRBV28 and J usage is TRBJ2-7, with unresolved D. CDR3 length equals 12 residues. The V end was cut by 6 bases, the J end by 2 bases, with 8 bases between. Germline V gene sequence: CDR1 MDHEN, CDR2 SYDVKM.

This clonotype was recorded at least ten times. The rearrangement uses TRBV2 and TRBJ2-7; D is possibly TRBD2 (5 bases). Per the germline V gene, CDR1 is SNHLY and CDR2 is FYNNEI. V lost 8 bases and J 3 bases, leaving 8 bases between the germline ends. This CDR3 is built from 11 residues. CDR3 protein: CASGEYYEQYF. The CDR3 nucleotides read TGTGCCAGCGGGGAGTACTACGAGCAGTACTTC.

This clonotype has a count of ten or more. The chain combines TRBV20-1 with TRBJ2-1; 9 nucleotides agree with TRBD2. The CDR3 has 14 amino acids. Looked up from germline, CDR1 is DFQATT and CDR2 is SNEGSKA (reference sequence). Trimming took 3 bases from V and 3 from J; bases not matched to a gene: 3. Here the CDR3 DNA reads TGCAGTGCTAGTGATAGCGGGGGCTACAATGAGCAGTTCTTC. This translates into CSASDSGGYNEQFF.

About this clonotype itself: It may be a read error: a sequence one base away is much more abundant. CDR3 nucleotide sequence: TGTGCCAGCAGTCTCCAACCGGACTTCTACACCTTC. Residues: CASSLQPDFYTF. The gene calls are TRBV12-3 or TRBV12-4 and TRBJ1-2; no reliable D call. Trimming stripped 5 bases from V and 10 bases from J, with 14 bases between. The CDR3 spans 12 residues.

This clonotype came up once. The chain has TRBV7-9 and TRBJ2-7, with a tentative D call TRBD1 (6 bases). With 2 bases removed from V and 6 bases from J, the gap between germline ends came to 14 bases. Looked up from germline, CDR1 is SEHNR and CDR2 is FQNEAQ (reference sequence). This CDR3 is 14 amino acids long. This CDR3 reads CASSLLQGYSEQYF. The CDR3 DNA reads TGTGCCAGCAGCTTACTGCAGGGGTATAGCGAGCAGTACTTC.

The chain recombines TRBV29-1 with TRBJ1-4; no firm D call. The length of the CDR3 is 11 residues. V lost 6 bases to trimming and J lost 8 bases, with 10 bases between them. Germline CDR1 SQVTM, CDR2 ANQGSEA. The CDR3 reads CSVPVGEKLFF. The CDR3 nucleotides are TGCAGCGTCCCAGTGGGGGAAAAACTGTTTTTT.

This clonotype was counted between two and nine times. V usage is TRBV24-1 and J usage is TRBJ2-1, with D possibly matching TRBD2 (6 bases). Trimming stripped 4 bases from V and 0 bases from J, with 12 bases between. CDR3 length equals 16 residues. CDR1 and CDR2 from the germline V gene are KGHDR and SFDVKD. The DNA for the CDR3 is TGTGCCACCAGTGACTTGGACGGGAGCTCCTACAATGAGCAGTTCTTC. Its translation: CATSDLDGSSYNEQFF.

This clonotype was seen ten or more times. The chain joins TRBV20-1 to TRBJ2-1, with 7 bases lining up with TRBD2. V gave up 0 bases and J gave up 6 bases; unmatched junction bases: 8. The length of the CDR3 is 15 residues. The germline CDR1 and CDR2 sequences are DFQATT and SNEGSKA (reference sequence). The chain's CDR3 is CSARETSTLGNEQFF. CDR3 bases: TGCAGTGCTAGAGAGACTAGCACATTAGGCAATGAGCAGTTCTTC.

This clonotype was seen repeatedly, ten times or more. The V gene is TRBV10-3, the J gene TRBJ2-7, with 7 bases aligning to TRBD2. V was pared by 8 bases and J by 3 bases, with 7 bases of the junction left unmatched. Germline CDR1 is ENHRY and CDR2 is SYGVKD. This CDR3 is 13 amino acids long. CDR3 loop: CAIGATGGYEQYF. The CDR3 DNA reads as TGTGCCATCGGCGCAACGGGGGGCTACGAGCAGTACTTC.

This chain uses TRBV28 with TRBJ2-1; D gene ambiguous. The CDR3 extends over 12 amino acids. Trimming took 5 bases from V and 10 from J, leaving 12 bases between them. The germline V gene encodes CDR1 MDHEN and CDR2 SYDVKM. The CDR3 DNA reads TGTGCCAGCAGTGCACCCCTAGGGGAGCAGTTCTTC. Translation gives CASSAPLGEQFF.

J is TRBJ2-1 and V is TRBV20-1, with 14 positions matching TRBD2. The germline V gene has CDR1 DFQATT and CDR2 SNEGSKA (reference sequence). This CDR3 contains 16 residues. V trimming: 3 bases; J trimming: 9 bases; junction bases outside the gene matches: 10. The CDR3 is CSASEPGTSGSGEQFF. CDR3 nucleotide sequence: TGCAGTGCTAGTGAACCCGGGACTAGCGGGAGTGGTGAGCAGTTCTTC.

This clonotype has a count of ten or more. The chain's CDR3 is CASNGPSTSYNEQFF. In nucleotides, the CDR3 is TGTGCCAGCAACGGACCCTCGACCTCCTACAATGAGCAGTTCTTC. V and J are TRBV12-3 or TRBV12-4 and TRBJ2-1; D remains ambiguous. Trimming removed 7 bases at V and 0 bases at J, with 13 bases between. The CDR3 is made up of 15 amino acids.

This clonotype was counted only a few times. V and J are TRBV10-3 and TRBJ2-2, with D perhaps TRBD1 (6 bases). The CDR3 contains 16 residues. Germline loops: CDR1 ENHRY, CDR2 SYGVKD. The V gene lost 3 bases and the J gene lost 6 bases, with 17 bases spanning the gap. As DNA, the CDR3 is TGTGCCATCAGTGATACGGATCAGGGGATCGCCGGGGAGCTGTTTTTT. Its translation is CAISDTDQGIAGELFF.